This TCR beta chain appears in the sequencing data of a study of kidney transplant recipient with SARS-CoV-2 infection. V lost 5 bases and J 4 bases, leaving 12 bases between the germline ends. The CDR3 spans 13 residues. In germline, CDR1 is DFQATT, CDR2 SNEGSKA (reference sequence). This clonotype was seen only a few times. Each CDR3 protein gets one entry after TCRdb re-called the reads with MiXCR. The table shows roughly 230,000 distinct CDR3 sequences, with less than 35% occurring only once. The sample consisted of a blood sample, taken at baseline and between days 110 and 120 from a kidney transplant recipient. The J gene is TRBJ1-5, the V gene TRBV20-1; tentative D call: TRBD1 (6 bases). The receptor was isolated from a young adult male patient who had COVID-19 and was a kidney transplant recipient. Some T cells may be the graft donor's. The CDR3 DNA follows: TGCAGTGCTGCCCCGGACAGAAATCAGCCCCAGCATTTT. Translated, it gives CSAAPDRNQPQHF.